This T cell receptor beta chain was sequenced during a study of shared T cell receptors in the human thymus. The CDR3 is 16 residues long. Germline CDR1 reads SGHDT; CDR2 reads YYEEEE. V shed 0 bases, J shed 5 bases, and the junction held 9 bases outside the gene matches. This clone was counted a single time. TCRdb keeps only in-frame clones here, not all; method: immunoSEQ multiplex PCR. The sample yields hundreds of thousands of clones, around nine tenths seen once. This same sample was also part of a study on human thymus T cells. From that paper: The people who donated were healthy Finnish babies having corrective surgery for congenital heart defects. In corrective heart surgery, resections were taken, and these provided the thymus tissue. Biased V and J segment usage appeared in thymus and peripheral blood. Unrelated people showed highly overlapping thymic repertoires, related research reported.

The chain joins TRBV5-6 to TRBJ1-2, with 8 bases matching TRBD1. This sequence was found in a boy under two years old with a congenital heart defect. Material: thymocytes. CDR3 region: CASSLGFGQGPYGYTF. The CDR3 DNA sequence: TGTGCCAGCAGCTTGGGGTTTGGACAGGGACCTTATGGCTACACCTTC.